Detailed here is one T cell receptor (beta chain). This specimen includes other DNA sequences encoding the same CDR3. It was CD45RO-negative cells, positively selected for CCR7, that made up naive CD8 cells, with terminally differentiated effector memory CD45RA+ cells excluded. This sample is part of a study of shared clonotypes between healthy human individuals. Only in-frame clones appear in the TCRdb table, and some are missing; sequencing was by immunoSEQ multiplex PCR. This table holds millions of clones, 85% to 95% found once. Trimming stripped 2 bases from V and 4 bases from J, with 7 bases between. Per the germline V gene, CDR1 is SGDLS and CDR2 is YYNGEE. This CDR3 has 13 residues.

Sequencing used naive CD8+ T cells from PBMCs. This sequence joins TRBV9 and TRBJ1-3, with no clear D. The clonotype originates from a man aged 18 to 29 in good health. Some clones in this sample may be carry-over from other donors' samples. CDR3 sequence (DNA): TGTGCCAGCAGCGTGGGCAGCGGAAACACCATATATTTT. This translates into CASSVGSGNTIYF.